Shown below are 20 T cell receptor beta chains from a single sample sequenced in a study of blood T cell repertoires in COVID-19. This table comes from immunoSEQ multiplex PCR, and its TCRdb copy is limited to in-frame clones, with some not included. This sample has some 130,000 clones, with 86% found just once. What was sequenced was PBMCs or T cells enriched from blood (not recorded which). Receptors were obtained from a man in his forties or fifties who had recovered from COVID-19.

The chain employs TRBV19 and TRBJ2-1, with 12 bases fitting TRBD2. The trim removed 6 bases at V and 6 bases at J, leaving 6 bases unmatched. This CDR3 contains 15 residues. The germline CDR1 and CDR2 sequences are LNHDA and SQIVND (reference sequence). In nucleotides, the CDR3 is TGTGCCAGTAGCAGACTAGCGGGAGATCCCAATGAGCAGTTCTTC. It translates to CASSRLAGDPNEQFF.

The CDR3 coding sequence is TGTGCCAGCAGTCGGACAGGGAGAGGAAACACCATATATTTT. Translated, it gives CASSRTGRGNTIYF. The chain joins TRBV6-5 to TRBJ1-3; 8 positions match TRBD1. Per the germline V gene, CDR1 is MNHEY and CDR2 is SVGAGI. J gave up 4 bases and V 5 bases, and 4 bases lay outside the gene matches. CDR3 length: 14 residues.

The V and J genes are TRBV24-1 and TRBJ1-2; D is undetermined. The CDR3 is 14 amino acids. Germline V gene lookup returns CDR1 KGHDR and CDR2 SFDVKD. V shed 7 bases and J shed 4 bases, with 15 bases lying between them. The CDR3 reads CATSPQTASYGYTF. The CDR3 coding sequence is TGTGCCACCAGCCCCCAAACAGCCTCCTATGGCTACACCTTC.

The V and J genes are TRBV5-4 and TRBJ1-2; 7 positions match TRBD1. Germline V gene data show CDR1 as SGHNT and CDR2 as YYREEE (reference sequence). After removal of 0 bases from V and 7 bases from J, the junction contained 3 bases not matched to a gene. The CDR3 runs 13 residues. CDR3 sequence: CASSLGRQGGYTF. CDR3 DNA sequence: TGTGCCAGCAGCTTGGGGAGACAGGGTGGCTACACCTTC.

The chain joins TRBV28 to TRBJ1-3; 10 nucleotides agree with TRBD1. The CDR3 sequence is 15 residues long. The V gene's germline CDR1 is MDHEN and CDR2 SYDVKM. V shed 5 bases, J shed 4 bases, and the junction held 5 bases outside the gene matches. The CDR3 region has the DNA TGTGCCAGCAGTCGGACAGGGGGGTCGGGAAACACCATATATTTT. Protein product: CASSRTGGSGNTIYF.

This clone was counted a single time. The chain recombines TRBV28 with TRBJ1-5, with TRBD1 matching 7 bases. The germline gives CDR1 MDHEN, CDR2 SYDVKM. V was clipped by 11 bases and J by 7 bases; unmatched bases: 17. CDR3 length: 15 amino acids. This chain's CDR3 is CASLTTQGHGQPQHF. DNA of the CDR3: TGTGCCTCCCTCACGACACAGGGGCATGGGCAGCCCCAGCATTTT. The variable domain in full, with the rest retrieved from reference TRBV28 and TRBJ1-5, is DVKVTQSSRYLVKRTGEKVFLECVQDMDHENMFWYRQDPGLGLRLIYFSYDVKMKEKGDIPEGYSVSREKKERFSLILESASTNQTSMYLCASLTTQGHGQPQHFGDGTRLSIL.

The rearrangement uses TRBV9 and TRBJ2-5; possibly TRBD1 for D (5 bases). Germline V CDR1 and CDR2: SGDLS, YYNGEE. V was clipped by 0 bases and J by 5 bases, with 11 bases between them. The CDR3 is 14 residues long. The CDR3 loop reads CASSVVPGRETQYF. DNA for the CDR3: TGTGCCAGCAGCGTAGTCCCAGGGCGGGAGACCCAGTACTTC.

The chain links TRBV5-4 to TRBJ2-4; 9 bases are shared with TRBD1. Germline V lookup: CDR1 SGHNT, CDR2 YYREEE (reference sequence). The J segment lost 4 bases and the V segment lost 4 bases, leaving 15 bases of the junction unmatched. This CDR3 region has 18 residues. The CDR3, as DNA: TGTGCCAGCAGCCGATCCGGGACAGGGCTCTCCTTGAAAAACATTCAGTACTTC. This sequence encodes CASSRSGTGLSLKNIQYF.

This clone appeared a single time. The V call is TRBV19, the J call TRBJ1-2; TRBD1 matches at 9 bases. The CDR3 has 17 amino acids. The germline gives CDR1 LNHDA, CDR2 SQIVND (reference sequence). The trim removed 4 bases at V and 5 bases at J, leaving 14 bases unmatched. Here the CDR3 reads CASSTPGQGPFGYGYTF. The CDR3 DNA is TGTGCCAGTAGTACCCCGGGACAGGGCCCTTTCGGGTATGGCTACACCTTC.

Here the CDR3 DNA reads TGCGCCAGCAGCGAGCAGGGTAATAATGAAAAACTGTTTTTT. Translation: CASSEQGNNEKLFF. J is TRBJ1-4 and V is TRBV5-1, with D possibly matching TRBD1 (5 bases). Germline assignment: CDR1 SGHRS and CDR2 YFSETQ. CDR3 length: 14 amino acids. The V and J ends lost 4 bases and 4 bases respectively, with 11 bases between them.

The chain is built from TRBV4-3 and TRBJ2-5; 12 bases map to TRBD2. CDR1 is LGHNA and CDR2 is YSLEER in the germline V gene. Germline trimming cut 0 bases from V and 5 bases from J; bases unmatched to any gene: 10. This CDR3 contains 18 residues. CDR3 amino acids: CASSQELGLAGGRETQYF. DNA for the CDR3: TGCGCCAGCAGCCAAGAATTGGGGCTAGCGGGAGGGAGGGAGACCCAGTACTTC.

The rearrangement links TRBV11-2 to TRBJ2-1; TRBD2 aligns across 9 bases. Unmatched junction bases numbered 1, after V lost 3 bases and J lost 4 bases. There are 14 residues in the CDR3. Germline V gene lookup returns CDR1 SGHAT and CDR2 FQNNGV. The CDR3 loop is CASSLTSGYNEQFF. The CDR3 coding sequence is TGTGCCAGCAGCTTGACTAGCGGATACAATGAGCAGTTCTTC.

The V and J genes are TRBV27 and TRBJ1-5; 10 positions match TRBD1. With V trimmed by 2 bases and J by 6 bases, 7 bases remained unmatched. Per germline, CDR1 MNHEY and CDR2 SMNVEV (reference sequence). The CDR3 has 16 amino acids. DNA for the CDR3: TGTGCCAGCAGTTTAACGGGACAGGGGAGGACTCAGCCCCAGCATTTT. Encoded protein: CASSLTGQGRTQPQHF.

This chain joins TRBV19 and TRBJ1-5; 9 bases are a match to TRBD1. The CDR3 has 17 amino acids. V dropped 5 bases and J dropped 1; count of bases not matched to a gene: 9. The germline V gene encodes CDR1 LNHDA and CDR2 SQIVND (reference sequence). CDR3 DNA: TGTGCCAGTAGTTGGGTGACAGGGGGTTGGAGCAATCAGCCCCAGCATTTT. This gives the protein CASSWVTGGWSNQPQHF.

The V gene is TRBV6-5, the J gene TRBJ2-7; 9 bases agree with TRBD1. The J segment lost 3 bases and the V segment lost 7 bases, leaving 7 bases of the junction unmatched. CDR3 length equals 14 residues. Germline V gene lookup returns CDR1 MNHEY and CDR2 SVGAGI. CDR3 bases: TGTGCCAGCACCCACGGGACAGGGAACTACGAGCAGTACTTC. It translates to CASTHGTGNYEQYF.

V usage is TRBV28 and J usage is TRBJ1-6, with D perhaps matching TRBD1 (5 bases). CDR1 MDHEN and CDR2 SYDVKM come from the germline V gene. There are 14 residues in the CDR3. Deletions cut 3 bases from V and 2 bases from J, with 5 bases between. CDR3 in DNA: TGTGCCAGCAGTTTGACAGCCTATAATTCACCCCTCCACTTT. Encoded protein: CASSLTAYNSPLHF.

This clone was counted a few times. The chain couples TRBV7-8 to TRBJ1-3; D remains unclear. V gave up 1 base and J gave up 0 bases, with 10 bases separating them. Germline loops: CDR1 SGHVS, CDR2 FQNEAQ. The length of the CDR3 is 16 residues. The CDR3 DNA is TGTGCCAGCAGCTTAGGATCAGTTACCTCTGGAAACACCATATATTTT. This gives the protein CASSLGSVTSGNTIYF.

The chain combines TRBV14 with TRBJ2-3; 11 nucleotides align to TRBD2. The CDR3 totals 16 residues. V was clipped by 0 bases and J by 6 bases; unmatched bases: 5. CDR1 is SGHDN and CDR2 is FVKESK in the germline V gene. In DNA form, the CDR3 reads TGTGCCAGCAGCCAAGAGGATAGCGGGGGGGCGGATACGCAGTATTTT. Protein product: CASSQEDSGGADTQYF.

In its sample, this clone was seen a few times. The genes are TRBV5-6 and TRBJ1-1; D gene unclear. In germline, CDR1 is SGHDT, CDR2 YYEEEE. The CDR3 loop spans 15 amino acids. V shed 2 bases and J shed 2 bases, with 13 bases lying between them. The CDR3 sequence: CASSFTGRTNTEAFF. CDR3 coding DNA: TGTGCCAGCAGCTTCACGGGTCGAACAAACACTGAAGCTTTCTTT.

The chain combines TRBV6-5 with TRBJ1-6; D remains unclear. The CDR3 has 12 amino acids. Germline V gene sequence: CDR1 MNHEY, CDR2 SVGAGI. V lost 7 bases, J lost 9 bases, and 10 bases lay in between. For the CDR3, the DNA is TGTGCCAGCAAGTCAAGTAGTTCACCCCTCCACTTT. Its protein product is CASKSSSSPLHF.